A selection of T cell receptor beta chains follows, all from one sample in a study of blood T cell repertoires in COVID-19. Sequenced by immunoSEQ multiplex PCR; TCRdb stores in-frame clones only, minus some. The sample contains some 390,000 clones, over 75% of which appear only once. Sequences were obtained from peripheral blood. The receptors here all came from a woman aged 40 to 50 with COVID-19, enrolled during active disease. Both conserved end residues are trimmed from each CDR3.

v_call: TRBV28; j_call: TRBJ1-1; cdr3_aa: ASIPKWRDPEAF
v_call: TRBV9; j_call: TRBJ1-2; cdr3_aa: ASSPRGGGYGYT
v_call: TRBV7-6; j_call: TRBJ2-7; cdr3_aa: ASSLGQVGEQY
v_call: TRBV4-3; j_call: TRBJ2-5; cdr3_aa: ASSPGNQKGETQY
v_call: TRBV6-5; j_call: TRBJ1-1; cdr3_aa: ASSYISGGTEAF
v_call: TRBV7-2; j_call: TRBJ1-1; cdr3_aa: ASSARGLGTEAF
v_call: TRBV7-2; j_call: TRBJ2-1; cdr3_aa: ASSSNRNEQF
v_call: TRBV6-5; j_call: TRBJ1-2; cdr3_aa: ASSTLDRGYYGYT
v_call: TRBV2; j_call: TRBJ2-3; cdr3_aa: ASSAGLDTQY
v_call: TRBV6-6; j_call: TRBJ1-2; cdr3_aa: ASAGAIYGYT
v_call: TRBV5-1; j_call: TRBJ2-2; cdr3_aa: ASSGDRGKTGELF
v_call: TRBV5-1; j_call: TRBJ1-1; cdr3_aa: ASGKEPGTEAF
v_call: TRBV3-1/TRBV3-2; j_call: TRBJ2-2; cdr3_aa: ASSHFGGGTGELF
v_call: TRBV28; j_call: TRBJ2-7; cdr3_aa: ASSPPLDFYEQY
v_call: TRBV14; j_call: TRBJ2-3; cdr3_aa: ASSQVGGYTQY
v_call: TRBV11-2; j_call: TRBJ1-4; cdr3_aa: ASSSNRDSEKLF
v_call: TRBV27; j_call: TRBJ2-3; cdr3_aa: ASTPKGRGYPGDTQY
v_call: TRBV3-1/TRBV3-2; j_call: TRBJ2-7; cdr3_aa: ARLGSFRDEQY
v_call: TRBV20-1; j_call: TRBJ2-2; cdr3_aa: SARGPGELF
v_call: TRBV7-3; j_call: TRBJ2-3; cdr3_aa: ASSPGHPGDTQY
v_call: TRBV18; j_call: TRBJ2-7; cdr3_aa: ASSLGLAGEYEQY
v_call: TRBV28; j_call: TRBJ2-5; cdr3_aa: ASSSGRGTETQY
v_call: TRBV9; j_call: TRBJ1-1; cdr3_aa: ASSVEQGSNTEAF
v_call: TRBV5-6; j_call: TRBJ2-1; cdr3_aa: ASSITYNEQF
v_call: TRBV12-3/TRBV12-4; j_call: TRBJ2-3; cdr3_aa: ASSLRTDTQY
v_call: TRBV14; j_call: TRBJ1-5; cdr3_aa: ASSQAGGRPQH
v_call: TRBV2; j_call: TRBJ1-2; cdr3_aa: ASSETRTGYGYT
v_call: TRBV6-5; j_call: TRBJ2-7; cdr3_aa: ASSYSSGTVTYEQY
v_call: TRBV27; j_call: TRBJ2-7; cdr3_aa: ASSLSRSYEQY
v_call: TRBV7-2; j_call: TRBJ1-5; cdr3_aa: ASSLGDTGGYQPQH
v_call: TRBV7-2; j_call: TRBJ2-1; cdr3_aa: ASSLTFYNEQF
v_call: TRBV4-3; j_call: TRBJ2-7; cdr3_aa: ASSLRWASGAYEQY
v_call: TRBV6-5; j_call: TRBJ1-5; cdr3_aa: ASRVGQGNQPQH
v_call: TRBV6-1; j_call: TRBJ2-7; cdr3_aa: ASSESSGSASNYEQY
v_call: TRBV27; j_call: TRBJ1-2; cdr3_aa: ASSFTANYGYT